These 9 T cell receptor beta chains share one sample of origin, sequenced in a study of human T cells and chemical hapten exposure. TCRdb independently ran MiXCR on the RACE reads; one entry per CDR3 protein. The repertoire has fewer than 300,000 distinct CDR3 sequences, approximately 8.6% of them found once; the top ten carry 2.3%. Time point: pre-sensitization, week 0. This sample's treatment: therapeutic diphenylcyclopropenone sensitization with weekly scalp DPC. The material was whole blood, obtained in connection with sensitization to the hapten diphenylcyclopropenone (DPC). All receptors come from a woman between 35 and 50 years old with alopecia areata. Some clones in this sample may be carry-over from other donors' samples.

This clonotype was picked up a small number of times. This chain connects TRBV10-3 to TRBJ2-4, with D perhaps given as TRBD1 or TRBD2 (6 bases each). From germline, CDR1 is ENHRY and CDR2 SYGVKD. The V and J ends lost 4 bases and 6 bases respectively, with 19 bases between them. The CDR3 consists of 16 residues. For the CDR3, the DNA is TGTGCCATCAGTGCCGAACGGGGGCTAAAGGGAAACATTCAGTACTTC. Its translation is CAISAERGLKGNIQYF.

A few counts support this clonotype. This chain uses TRBV12-3 or TRBV12-4 with TRBJ2-3, with 9 bases that match TRBD2. V shed 6 bases and J 5 bases; nucleotides not matched to a gene: 9. There are 15 residues in the CDR3. Here the CDR3 DNA reads TGTGCCAGCAGCCGACCGGGACTAGCAATAGATACGCAGTATTTT. This codes for CASSRPGLAIDTQYF.

The chain is built from TRBV28 and TRBJ2-1; 8 nucleotides agree with TRBD2. CDR1 is MDHEN, CDR2 SYDVKM, per germline. J was trimmed by 2 bases and V by 4 bases; bases with no gene match: 4. This CDR3 region has 15 residues. The CDR3 loop is CASSSGTSTYNEQFF. For the CDR3, the DNA is TGTGCCAGCAGTTCCGGGACTAGTACCTACAATGAGCAGTTCTTC.

This rearrangement joins TRBV12-3 or TRBV12-4 to TRBJ1-1; D possibly corresponds to TRBD1 (5 bases). The V end was cut by 10 bases, the J end by 8 bases, with 14 bases between. The CDR3 runs 11 residues. The CDR3 DNA follows: TGTGCCACAACAGGAGCGGGAGAAGCTTTCTTT. This codes for CATTGAGEAFF.

The rearrangement uses TRBV7-9 and TRBJ1-1; 9 nucleotides line up with TRBD1. CDR1 is SEHNR, CDR2 FQNEAQ, per germline (reference sequence). V lost 3 bases to trimming and J lost 4 bases; unmatched junction nucleotides: 3. The CDR3 totals 14 residues. CDR3 sequence (DNA): TGTGCCAGCAGCTTTGGACAGGGGATCACTGAAGCTTTCTTT. Residues: CASSFGQGITEAFF.

This clonotype has only a few counts. This rearrangement joins TRBV29-1 to TRBJ2-2; D possibly corresponds to TRBD1 (5 bases). Germline V gives CDR1 SQVTM, CDR2 ANQGSEA. The CDR3 length is 16 residues. V was pared by 6 bases and J by 1 base, with 18 bases between. This CDR3 is CSVIAVRQGNTGELFF. Here the CDR3 DNA reads TGCAGCGTGATAGCCGTCCGTCAGGGGAACACCGGGGAGCTGTTTTTT.

The V and J genes are TRBV18 and TRBJ2-5; D may match TRBD1 or TRBD2 (5 bases each). The V gene's germline CDR1 is KGHSH and CDR2 LQKENI. Trimming pared 5 bases from V and 4 bases from J, leaving 23 bases between. The CDR3 consists of 17 residues. This CDR3 reads CASSASMSRGVRETQYF. The CDR3 region has the DNA TGTGCCAGCTCAGCTTCTATGTCGAGGGGCGTACGAGAGACCCAGTACTTC. Variable domain in full (rest from reference TRBV18 and TRBJ2-5): NAGVMQNPRHLVRRRGQEARLRCSPMKGHSHVYWYRQLPEEGLKFMVYLQKENIIDESGMPKERFSAEFPKEGPSILRIQQVVRGDSAAYFCASSASMSRGVRETQYFGPGTRLLVL.

This clonotype was observed at least ten times. The J gene is TRBJ2-5, the V gene TRBV12-3 or TRBV12-4, with 7 bases fitting TRBD1. V dropped 8 bases and J dropped 1; count of bases not matched to a gene: 7. The CDR3 totals 14 residues. In nucleotides, the CDR3 is TGTGCCAGCGGATACAGGGGTGGCCAAGAGACCCAGTACTTC. This encodes CASGYRGGQETQYF.

The V gene is TRBV6-2 or TRBV6-3, the J gene TRBJ2-1, with 8 bases identical to TRBD1. Germline V gene data show CDR1 as MNHEY and CDR2 as SVGEGT. Unmatched junction bases numbered 10, after V lost 11 bases and J lost 4 bases. The CDR3 has 14 residues. CDR3 protein: CAAQGAITYNEQFF. CDR3 DNA sequence: TGTGCCGCCCAGGGGGCCATAACTTACAATGAGCAGTTCTTC.